This entry lists 20 T cell receptor beta chains sequenced from one sample in a study of blood T cell repertoires in COVID-19. Some clones are missing from TCRdb's copy, which holds only in-frame ones; the method was immunoSEQ multiplex PCR. The data hold 250,000 or so clones, with around 86% observed a single time. The specimen was peripheral blood. Receptors originate from a man aged 40-49 years with active or convalescent COVID-19.

The genes are TRBV6-5 and TRBJ1-5; D call uncertain. V dropped 6 bases and J dropped 5 bases, with 14 bases sitting between them. CDR1 MNHEY and CDR2 SVGAGI come from the germline V gene. The CDR3 loop spans 14 amino acids. CDR3 loop: CASSYSHGDQPQHF. CDR3 DNA: TGTGCCAGCAGCTACAGTCATGGAGATCAGCCCCAGCATTTT.

The gene calls are TRBV6-5 and TRBJ2-7; possibly TRBD1 for D (5 bases). CDR1 and CDR2 (germline): MNHEY, SVGAGI. The CDR3 extends over 14 amino acids. Trimming pared 7 bases from V and 3 bases from J, leaving 16 bases between. CDR3 in amino acids: CASKVEQAYYEQYF. The CDR3 DNA follows: TGTGCCAGCAAGGTGGAACAGGCATACTACGAGCAGTACTTC.

V is TRBV15 and J is TRBJ1-6, with D uncertain. The germline V gene has CDR1 LNHNV and CDR2 YYDKDF (reference sequence). V dropped 8 bases and J dropped 8 bases, with 13 bases sitting between them. This CDR3 spans 13 amino acids. The CDR3: CATRQSTDSPLHF. For the CDR3, the DNA is TGTGCCACCCGCCAGAGTACAGATTCACCCCTCCACTTT.

This chain links TRBV9 with TRBJ2-7; 12 nucleotides align to TRBD1. After removal of 2 bases from V and 3 bases from J, the junction contained 6 bases not matched to a gene. Germline assignment: CDR1 SGDLS and CDR2 YYNGEE. The CDR3 length is 16 residues. The chain's CDR3 is CASSVGTGGLNYEQYF. CDR3 sequence (DNA): TGTGCCAGCAGCGTTGGGACAGGGGGCTTGAACTACGAGCAGTACTTC.

This rearrangement joins TRBV5-1 to TRBJ2-6; TRBD1 aligns across 7 bases. Germline V gene data show CDR1 as SGHRS and CDR2 as YFSETQ. V gave up 4 bases and J gave up 4 bases; unmatched junction bases: 5. CDR3 length: 15 residues. CDR3 coding DNA: TGCGCCAGCAGCATGACAGGGACAGGGGCCAACGTCCTGACTTTC. Translated, it gives CASSMTGTGANVLTF. Filled out from reference TRBV5-1 and TRBJ2-6, the complete variable domain reads KAGVTQTPRYLIKTRGQQVTLSCSPISGHRSVSWYQQTPGQGLQFLFEYFSETQRNKGNFPGRFSGRQFSNSRSEMNVSTLELGDSALYLCASSMTGTGANVLTFGAGSRLTVL.

The V gene is TRBV3-1 (or the pseudogene TRBV3-2), the J gene TRBJ2-3, with D tentatively TRBD1 (6 bases). This CDR3 has 15 amino acids. Per the germline V gene, CDR1 is LGHDT and CDR2 is YNNKEL (reference sequence). The V gene lost 4 bases and the J gene lost 2 bases, with 13 bases spanning the gap. The CDR3 nucleotides are TGTGCCAGCAGCCTTTACCGGGACAACACAGATACGCAGTATTTT. Residues: CASSLYRDNTDTQYF.

This sequence joins TRBV7-2 and TRBJ1-4; 7 bases are shared with TRBD1. V was pared by 1 base and J by 0 bases, with 8 bases of the junction left unmatched. Germline CDR1 is SGHTA and CDR2 is FQGNSA. This CDR3 is 18 amino acids long. The CDR3 protein is CASSLGPDREATNEKLFF. CDR3 DNA: TGTGCCAGCAGCTTAGGGCCCGACAGGGAGGCAACTAATGAAAAACTGTTTTTT. Together with reference TRBV7-2 and TRBJ1-4, the CDR3 gives the full variable domain: GAGVSQSPSNKVTEKGKDVELRCDPISGHTALYWYRQSLGQGLEFLIYFQGNSAPDKSGLPSDRFSAERTGGSVSTLTIQRTQQEDSAVYLCASSLGPDREATNEKLFFGSGTQLSVL.

This clone was seen just once. The chain carries TRBV10-3 and TRBJ2-2, with 8 nucleotides matching TRBD2. Germline lookup yields CDR1 ENHRY and CDR2 SYGVKD. The CDR3 spans 16 residues. The junction had 5 bases not matched to a gene; V was cut back by 2 bases and J by 3 bases. The CDR3 DNA follows: TGTGCCATCAGTGAGCTTGTGACTAGCGACACCGGGGAGCTGTTTTTT. The encoded protein is CAISELVTSDTGELFF.

The chain joins TRBV6-5 to TRBJ2-2; TRBD1 aligns across 8 bases. This CDR3 region has 15 residues. Germline-derived CDR1 and CDR2 are MNHEY and SVGAGI. V dropped 5 bases and J dropped 1; count of bases not matched to a gene: 3. In DNA form, the CDR3 reads TGTGCCAGCAGTACCGGGACAGGGAACACCGGGGAGCTGTTTTTT. Protein product: CASSTGTGNTGELFF.

The chain joins TRBV5-1 to TRBJ1-5; D is ambiguous. The CDR3 loop spans 16 amino acids. The germline V gene has CDR1 SGHRS and CDR2 YFSETQ. V gave up 4 bases and J gave up 2 bases, with 16 bases separating them. CDR3 coding DNA: TGCGCCAGCAGCCTGGACGGAGGTTATGGCAATCAGCCCCAGCATTTT. Encoded protein: CASSLDGGYGNQPQHF.

This sequence joins TRBV7-3 and TRBJ2-1; D is perhaps TRBD2 (6 bases). This CDR3 has 16 amino acids. Germline CDR1 is SGHTA and CDR2 is FQGTGA. V gave up 6 bases and J gave up 8 bases, with 23 bases separating them. The CDR3 coding sequence is TGTGCCAGCAGTTCTACCGGGACTTTGGCCTGGGATGAGCAGTTCTTC. It is translated as CASSSTGTLAWDEQFF.

V gene TRBV3-1 (or the pseudogene TRBV3-2) combines with J gene TRBJ2-2; 13 nucleotides match TRBD2. Unmatched junction bases numbered 4, after V lost 6 bases and J lost 6 bases. The CDR3 loop spans 15 amino acids. CDR1 LGHDT and CDR2 YNNKEL come from the germline V gene (reference sequence). The CDR3 DNA sequence: TGTGCCAGCAGGGACGGACTAGCGGGAGCCGGGGAGCTGTTTTTT. Translated: CASRDGLAGAGELFF.

This clone was recorded once. V and J are TRBV2 and TRBJ2-5, with 9 nucleotides matching TRBD1. The CDR3 runs 15 residues. V shed 7 bases, J shed 5 bases, and the junction held 11 bases outside the gene matches. CDR1 SNHLY and CDR2 FYNNEI come from the germline V gene. CDR3: CASKWGTGSRETQYF. For the CDR3, the DNA is TGTGCCAGCAAGTGGGGGACAGGGAGTCGTGAGACCCAGTACTTC.

V is TRBV5-1 and J is TRBJ2-7; maybe TRBD1 (5 bases). Germline V gene lookup returns CDR1 SGHRS and CDR2 YFSETQ. V was pared by 1 base and J by 1 base, with 9 bases between. This CDR3 spans 14 amino acids. CDR3: CASSLRGVSYEQYF. In DNA, the CDR3 is TGCGCCAGCAGCTTGAGGGGCGTTTCCTACGAGCAGTACTTC.

V is TRBV5-6 and J is TRBJ2-1; possible D gene TRBD2, 6 bases. Per the germline V gene, CDR1 is SGHDT and CDR2 is YYEEEE. CDR3 length: 18 amino acids. Trimming removed 4 bases at V and 0 bases at J, with 20 bases between. Here the CDR3 DNA reads TGTGCCAGCAGCCCCCCGGCGGGACTGGGGGACTCCTACAATGAGCAGTTCTTC. It yields the protein CASSPPAGLGDSYNEQFF. Based on the CDR3 plus reference TRBV5-6 and TRBJ2-1, the full variable domain is DAGVTQSPTHLIKTRGQQVTLRCSPKSGHDTVSWYQQALGQGPQFIFQYYEEEERQRGNFPDRFSGHQFPNYSSELNVNALLLGDSALYLCASSPPAGLGDSYNEQFFGPGTRLTVL.

The chain carries TRBV24-1 and TRBJ2-1; 8 bases align to TRBD2. The CDR3 spans 17 residues. Losses at the gene ends were 4 bases for V and 5 bases for J; bases not matched to a gene: 12. Per germline, CDR1 KGHDR and CDR2 SFDVKD. The CDR3 region is CATSDPKTSAYDNEQFF. The CDR3 DNA is TGTGCCACCAGTGACCCTAAGACTAGCGCCTACGACAATGAGCAGTTCTTC.

V and J are TRBV11-1 and TRBJ1-2; TRBD1 is a possible D gene (5 bases). Trimming removed 2 bases at V and 8 bases at J, with 12 bases between. The CDR3 contains 13 residues. Germline CDR1 reads SGHAT; CDR2 reads FQDESV (reference sequence). The CDR3 loop reads CASSLSGIEGYTF. The CDR3 DNA reads TGTGCCAGCAGCTTATCAGGGATTGAAGGCTACACCTTC. The full variable domain, its missing parts supplied by reference TRBV11-1 and TRBJ1-2, is EAEVAQSPRYKITEKSQAVAFWCDPISGHATLYWYRQILGQGPELLVQFQDESVVDDSQLPKDRFSAERLKGVDSTLKIQPAELGDSAMYLCASSLSGIEGYTFGSGTRLTVV.

The rearrangement links TRBV5-4 to TRBJ1-2; no clear D. CDR1 and CDR2 from the germline V gene are SGHNT and YYREEE (reference sequence). The CDR3 contains 14 residues. V shed 0 bases and J shed 4 bases, with 10 bases lying between them. CDR3 residues: CASSLAGTVYGYTF. CDR3 DNA sequence: TGTGCCAGCAGCTTGGCAGGAACTGTCTATGGCTACACCTTC.

The V call is TRBV6-1, the J call TRBJ1-2; 7 bases align to TRBD1. Germline lookup yields CDR1 MNHNS and CDR2 SASEGT. The CDR3 sequence is 14 residues long. The V and J ends lost 1 base and 2 bases, in that order; junction bases with no gene match: 1. This chain's CDR3 is CASSEGQGNYGYTF. CDR3 coding DNA: TGTGCCAGCAGTGAAGGACAGGGAAACTATGGCTACACCTTC.

The chain combines TRBV19 with TRBJ2-5; possible D gene TRBD1, 6 bases. This CDR3 is built from 15 residues. V shed 3 bases and J shed 1 base, with 12 bases lying between them. CDR1 is LNHDA and CDR2 is SQIVND in the germline V gene (reference sequence). The CDR3 region is CASSISGEFQETQYF. CDR3 nucleotide sequence: TGTGCCAGTAGTATTTCAGGGGAGTTCCAAGAGACCCAGTACTTC. The whole variable domain, remainder taken from reference TRBV19 and TRBJ2-5, is DGGITQSPKYLFRKEGQNVTLSCEQNLNHDAMYWYRQDPGQGLRLIYYSQIVNDFQKGDIAEGYSVSREKKESFPLTVTSAQKNPTAFYLCASSISGEFQETQYFGPGTRLLVL.